This T cell receptor (beta chain) was observed in a study of T cell responses to AZD1222 COVID-19 vaccine. Study overall: Second-dose intervals of approximately 4 or approximately 12 weeks were pooled. Notes on the study in general: The study identified only five to seven AZD1222 recipients as seropositive at baseline. The sample set comprised mostly white British donors with more females, and clonal diversity was possibly underestimated. Reports indicate that nearly half of spike-specific TCRs are directed at unmutated variant regions.

In regard to this clone: Antigen specificity is unknown.

CDR1 is SGHTA, CDR2 FQGTGA, per germline. The CDR3 length is 15 residues. The V and J ends lost 3 bases and 1 base, in that order; junction bases with no gene match: 3. Data came from immunoSEQ multiplex PCR; TCRdb stores just in-frame clones and leaves some out. The profile shows around 99,000 clones, about 90% of them singletons. The sample consisted of peripheral blood, taken on day 0 of AZD1222 vaccination. The V gene is TRBV7-3, the J gene TRBJ2-3; 8 bases are shared with TRBD1. The clonotype was recovered from an adult in good health. CDR3 sequence: CASSLTDRGTDTQYF. DNA of the CDR3: TGTGCCAGCAGCTTGACGGACAGGGGCACAGATACGCAGTATTTT.